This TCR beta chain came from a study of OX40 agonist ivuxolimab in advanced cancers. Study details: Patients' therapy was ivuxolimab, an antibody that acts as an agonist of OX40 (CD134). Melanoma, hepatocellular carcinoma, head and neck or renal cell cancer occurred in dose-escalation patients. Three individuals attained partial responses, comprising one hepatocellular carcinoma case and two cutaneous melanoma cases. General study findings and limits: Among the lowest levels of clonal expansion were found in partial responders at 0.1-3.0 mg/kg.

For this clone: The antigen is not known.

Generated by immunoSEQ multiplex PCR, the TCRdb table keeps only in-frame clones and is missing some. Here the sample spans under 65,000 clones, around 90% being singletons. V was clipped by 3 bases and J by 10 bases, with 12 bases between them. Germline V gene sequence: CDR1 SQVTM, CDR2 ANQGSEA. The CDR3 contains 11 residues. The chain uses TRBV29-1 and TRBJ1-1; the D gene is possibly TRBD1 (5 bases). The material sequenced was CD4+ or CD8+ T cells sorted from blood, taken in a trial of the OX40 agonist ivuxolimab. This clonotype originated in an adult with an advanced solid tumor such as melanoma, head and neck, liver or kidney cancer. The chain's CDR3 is CSVEGVSGAFF. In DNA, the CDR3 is TGCAGCGTTGAGGGGGTCTCGGGAGCTTTCTTT.